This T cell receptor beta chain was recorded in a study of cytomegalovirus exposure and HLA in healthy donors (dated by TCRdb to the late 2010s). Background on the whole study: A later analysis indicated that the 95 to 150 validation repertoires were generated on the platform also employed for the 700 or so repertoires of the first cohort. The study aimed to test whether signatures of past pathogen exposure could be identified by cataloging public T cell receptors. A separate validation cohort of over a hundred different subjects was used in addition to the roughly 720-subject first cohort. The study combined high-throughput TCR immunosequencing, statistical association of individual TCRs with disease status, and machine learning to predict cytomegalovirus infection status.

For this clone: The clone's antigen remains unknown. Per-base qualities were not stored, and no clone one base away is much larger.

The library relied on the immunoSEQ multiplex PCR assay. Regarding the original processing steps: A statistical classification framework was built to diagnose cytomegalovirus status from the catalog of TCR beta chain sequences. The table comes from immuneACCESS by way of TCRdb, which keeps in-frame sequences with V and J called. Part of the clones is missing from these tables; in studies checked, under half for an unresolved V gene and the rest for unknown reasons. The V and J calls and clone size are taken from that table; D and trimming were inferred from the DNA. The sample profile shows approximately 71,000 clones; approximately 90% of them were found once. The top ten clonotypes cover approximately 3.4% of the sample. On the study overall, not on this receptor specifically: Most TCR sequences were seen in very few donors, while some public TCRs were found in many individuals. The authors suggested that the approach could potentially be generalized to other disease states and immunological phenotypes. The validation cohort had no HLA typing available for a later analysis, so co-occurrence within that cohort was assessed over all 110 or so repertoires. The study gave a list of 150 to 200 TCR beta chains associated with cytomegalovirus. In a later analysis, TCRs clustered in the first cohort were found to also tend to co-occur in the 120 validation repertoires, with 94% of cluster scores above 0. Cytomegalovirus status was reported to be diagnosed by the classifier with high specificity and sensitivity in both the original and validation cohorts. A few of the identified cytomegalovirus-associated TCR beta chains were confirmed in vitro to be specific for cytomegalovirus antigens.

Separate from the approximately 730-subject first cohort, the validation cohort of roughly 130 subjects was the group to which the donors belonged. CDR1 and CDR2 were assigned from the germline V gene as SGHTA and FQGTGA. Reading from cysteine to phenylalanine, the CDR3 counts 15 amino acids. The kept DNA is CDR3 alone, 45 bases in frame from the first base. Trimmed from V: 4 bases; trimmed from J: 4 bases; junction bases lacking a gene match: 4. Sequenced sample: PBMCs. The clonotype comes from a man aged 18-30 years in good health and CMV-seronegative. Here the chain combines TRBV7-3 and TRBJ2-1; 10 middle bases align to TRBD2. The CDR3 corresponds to CASSWGLATYNEQFF. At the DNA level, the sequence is TGTGCCAGCAGCTGGGGACTAGCGACGTACAATGAGCAGTTCTTC.